The TCR beta chain described here comes from a study of technical replicates of blood from a handful of donors. Germline CDR1 reads MNHEY; CDR2 reads SVGAGI. This CDR3 is built from 15 residues. The germline V and J ends were trimmed by 6 bases and 4 bases, with 16 bases remaining between them. Sequenced by immunoSEQ multiplex PCR; TCRdb stores in-frame clones only, minus some. The sample consists of 9,500 to 15,000 clones, 80% to 95% of them appearing once. The receptor was derived from a human donor in good health. This chain connects TRBV6-5 to TRBJ2-1; D is perhaps TRBD2 (6 bases). Sequencing was done on a sample of PBMCs. The CDR3 region has the DNA TGTGCCAGCAGCATTTCCGACGGACTATACAATGAGCAGTTCTTC. As protein: CASSISDGLYNEQFF.